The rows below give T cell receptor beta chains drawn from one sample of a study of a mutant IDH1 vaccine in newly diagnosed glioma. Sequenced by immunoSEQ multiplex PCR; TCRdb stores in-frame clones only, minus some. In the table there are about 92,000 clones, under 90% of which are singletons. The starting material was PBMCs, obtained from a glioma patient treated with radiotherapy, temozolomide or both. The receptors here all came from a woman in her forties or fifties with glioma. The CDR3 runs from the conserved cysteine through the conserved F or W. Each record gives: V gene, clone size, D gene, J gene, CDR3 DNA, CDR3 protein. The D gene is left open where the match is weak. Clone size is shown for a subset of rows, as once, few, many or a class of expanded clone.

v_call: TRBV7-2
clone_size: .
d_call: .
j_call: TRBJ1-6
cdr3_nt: TGTGCCAGCAGCTTAGCTACCGGGACACCGAATTCACCCCTCCACTTT
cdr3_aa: CASSLATGTPNSPLHF

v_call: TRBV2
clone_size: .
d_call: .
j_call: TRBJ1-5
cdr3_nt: TGTGCCAGCAGTGACAGGGCGCGCAATCAGCCCCAGCATTTT
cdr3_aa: CASSDRARNQPQHF

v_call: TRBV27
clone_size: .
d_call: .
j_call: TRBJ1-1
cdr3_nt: TGTGCCAGCAGTTACGGCACACTAAACACTGAAGCTTTCTTT
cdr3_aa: CASSYGTLNTEAFF

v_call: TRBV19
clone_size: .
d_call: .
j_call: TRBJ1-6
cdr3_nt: TGTGCCAGTAACCCAGGGGATACGTCCACCCTCCACTTT
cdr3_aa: CASNPGDTSTLHF

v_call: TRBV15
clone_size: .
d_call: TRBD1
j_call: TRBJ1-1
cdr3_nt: TGTGCCACCAGCAGTACCCTTGGACAGGGAGGCACTGAAGCTTTCTTT
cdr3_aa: CATSSTLGQGGTEAFF

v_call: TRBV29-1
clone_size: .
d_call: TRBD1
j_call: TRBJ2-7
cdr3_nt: TGCAGCGTAGCCCGCCGGACAGGGGGCCCTAACAAGCAGTACTTC
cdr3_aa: CSVARRTGGPNKQYF

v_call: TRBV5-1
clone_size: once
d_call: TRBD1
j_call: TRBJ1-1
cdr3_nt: TGCGCCAGCAGCTTTAATACAGGGGCCGTTGAAGCTTTCTTT
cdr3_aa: CASSFNTGAVEAFF

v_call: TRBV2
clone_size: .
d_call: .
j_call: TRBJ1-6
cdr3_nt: TGTGCCAGCCGGACATACGGGAATTCACCCCTCCACTTT
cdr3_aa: CASRTYGNSPLHF

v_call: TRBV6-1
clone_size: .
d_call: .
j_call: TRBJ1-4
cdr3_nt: TGTGCCAGCAGTGAACTTGGAACAACTAATGAAAAACTGTTTTTT
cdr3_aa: CASSELGTTNEKLFF

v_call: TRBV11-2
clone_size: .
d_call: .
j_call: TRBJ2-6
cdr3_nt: TGTGCCAGCAGCCCAGGGAACTCTGGGGCCAACGTCCTGACTTTC
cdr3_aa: CASSPGNSGANVLTF

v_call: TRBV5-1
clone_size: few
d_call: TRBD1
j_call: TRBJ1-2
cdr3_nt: TGCGCCAGCAGCTCCGACAGGGTCTATGGCTACACCTTC
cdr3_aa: CASSSDRVYGYTF

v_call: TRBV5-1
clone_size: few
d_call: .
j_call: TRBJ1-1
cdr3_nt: TGCGCCAGCAGCTTGGCCGGGGACACTGAAGCTTTCTTT
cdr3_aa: CASSLAGDTEAFF